This paragraph reports one T cell receptor (beta chain). This clonotype was detected ten times or more. Its recognized antigen is unknown. No qualities accompany the bases; no much larger clone lies one base away. Libraries were made using 5' RACE. Sequencing was performed on an Illumina HiSeq 2000. Template switching introduced a universal primer binding site; the final cDNA contained a unique molecular identifier, enabling accurate counting of TCR cDNA molecules. First-strand cDNA for TCR alpha and beta chains was synthesized from specific primers in the conserved constant-segment region. Each cDNA library was double barcoded, with a SMART-Mk sample barcode plus Illumina barcodes, to control for contamination. Two successive PCR steps introduced TruSeq adapter sequences along with Illumina sample barcodes. Sequencing of the TCR alpha and beta cDNA libraries was done on the Illumina HiSeq platform using custom primers. In the original analysis: Raw reads were processed with MiGEC to extract unique molecular identifiers, and MiXCR was used to determine CDR3 positions. Recombination models were inferred per individual with the repgenHMM and IGoR tools using an EM algorithm. The analysis of shared clonotypes was done with the tcR package in R, with sharing normalized by the product of cloneset sizes. To study raw recombination free of thymic and clonal selection effects, out-of-frame nonproductive sequences were analyzed. The public reads were reprocessed in TCRdb via fastp at Q25 and MiXCR, keeping in-frame beta chains. Rows with one shared CDR3 protein collapse into an entry with the most common genes and DNA. TCRdb, not the original authors, processed these V and J calls. The sample table records 1,800,000 or so distinct CDR3 sequences; roughly 35% of these occur just once. Of the sample, roughly 0.3% falls within the top ten clones.

V and J lose 8 bases and 3 bases, and a span of 11 bases separates them. The CDR3 starts with the cysteine, ends with the phenylalanine, and has 12 residues. Of the read, only the CDR3 DNA is kept; its 36 bases are in frame from base 1. According to the germline V gene, CDR1 reads MDHEN and CDR2 reads SYDVKM. This entry comes from a study of identical twins (dated by TCRdb to 2016 to 2018). Study-level background: TCR alpha and beta repertoires from monozygotic twins, unrelated adults of various ages and cord blood were deep-sequenced to test whether fetal clonotypes persist. To rule out contamination, replicate twin experiments were performed at different times with different library preparation protocols.

Every donor was a healthy Caucasian. What the work shows at the level of the full study, not this receptor alone: Fewer insertions were carried by abundant cord blood beta clonotypes, a similar but weaker trend appeared in young adult naive repertoires, and no such trend appeared in memory repertoires. Compared with coincidental sharing between unrelated individuals, out-of-frame TCR alpha sequences shared between twins had an excess of sequences with low generation probability. Invariant T cells such as MAIT and iNKT could partly confound zero-insertion analyses, although diverse VJ usage argued against such confounding for most clonotypes. A weaker excess of twin sharing was found in beta out-of-frame sequences because the signal-to-noise ratio was lowered by fewer shared sequences. Because the same donors could not be followed over many years, the conclusions depended on cross-sectional statistical analysis. Out-of-frame TCR alpha sharing in monozygotic twins was systematically underestimated by recombination models, whereas sharing between unrelated individuals was in agreement with the recombination models.

The chain is made from TRBV28 and TRBJ2-7; the D match is possibly TRBD1 or TRBD2, with 5 bases aligned in each. The receptor comes from a newborn girl in good health. Sequenced sample: cord blood. The CDR3 protein: CASGDGYYEQYF. The sequenced DNA is TGTGCCAGCGGGGACGGATACTACGAGCAGTACTTC.